This TCR beta chain was identified in a study of beta chain features in type 1 diabetes. This CDR3 is built from 13 residues. Germline loops: CDR1 SQVTM, CDR2 ANQGSEA. V trimming: 7 bases; J trimming: 2 bases; junction bases outside the gene matches: 5. Expressed TCRB transcripts were sequenced after all isolated RNA was converted to cDNA. TCRdb keeps only in-frame clones here, not all; method: immunoSEQ multiplex PCR. Of more than 300,000 clones detected, roughly 9.8% appear once; the ten largest clones hold 0.6%. Study-wide points: Compared to healthy donors, patients appeared to have naive, central memory and Treg TCRB repertoires that were more alike. PCR might preferentially amplify shorter templates, equally in patients and controls. People with Type 1 diabetes carried modestly yet significantly shorter TCRB CDR3s in all four CD4+ subsets.

A few counts support this clone. Its specificity is not known. The receptor's source is a man aged 25-40 years with type 1 diabetes. V and J are TRBV29-1 and TRBJ2-5; TRBD1 matches 9 bases. Material for sequencing was central memory CD4+ T cells from blood. In DNA, the CDR3 is TGCAGCGCAAAACAGGGGGCTCAAGAGACCCAGTACTTC. Its translation: CSAKQGAQETQYF.